Described below is a single T cell receptor beta chain sequence and its context. These data come from a study of blood T cell repertoires in COVID-19. The germline CDR1 and CDR2 sequences are MNHEY and SVGAGI. CDR3 length: 14 residues. V dropped 5 bases and J dropped 2 bases, with 10 bases sitting between them. The protocol was immunoSEQ multiplex PCR, while the TCRdb copy is restricted to in-frame clones and leaves out a portion. Seen here are 62,000 or so clones, 86% observed once, and the top ten hold almost 1.5%. The TCR comes from a woman aged 60-70 years with acute or convalescent COVID-19. The V call is TRBV6-5, the J call TRBJ1-3; D unclear. Sequenced: peripheral blood. The DNA for the CDR3 is TGTGCCAGCAGTCCCGGGTTTACTGGAAACACCATATATTTT. Translated, it gives CASSPGFTGNTIYF.